The clone carrying this T cell receptor (beta chain) was seen only a few times. The antigen remains undetermined. This entry is derived from a study of T cells after yellow fever vaccination. General study points: Weaker in magnitude, the secondary response showed a faster peak on day 5 versus 15.

Trimming cost V 1 base and J 5 bases, with 17 bases left between them. This CDR3 is 16 amino acids long. Germline CDR1 and CDR2: LNHNV and YYDKDF (reference sequence). TCRdb analysed the 5' RACE reads with MiXCR anew, one entry per CDR3 protein. The sample includes some 320,000 distinct CDR3 sequences, 4.1% seen only once; the top ten take about 26%. The source of this sequence is a man between 18 and 29 years old who received the YFV17D yellow fever vaccine. The chain links TRBV15 to TRBJ1-2, with TRBD1 as a possible D gene (5 bases). This specimen consisted of PBMCs, obtained 5 days after the yellow fever booster vaccination. The CDR3 sequence is CATSRGDLDSPYGYTF. In DNA, the CDR3 is TGTGCCACCAGCAGAGGAGACCTCGACAGCCCTTATGGCTACACCTTC.